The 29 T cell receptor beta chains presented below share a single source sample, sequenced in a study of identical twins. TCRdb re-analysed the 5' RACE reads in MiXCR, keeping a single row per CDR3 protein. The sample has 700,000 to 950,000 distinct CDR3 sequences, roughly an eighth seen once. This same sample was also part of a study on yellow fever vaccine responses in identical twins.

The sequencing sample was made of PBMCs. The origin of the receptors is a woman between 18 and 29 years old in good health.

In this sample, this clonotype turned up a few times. The CDR3 protein is CSVVGQGATGELFF. In DNA form, the CDR3 reads TGCAGCGTTGTGGGGCAGGGGGCGACCGGGGAGCTGTTTTTT. The chain employs TRBV29-1 and TRBJ2-2; 8 nucleotides line up with TRBD1. Germline V gene sequence: CDR1 SQVTM, CDR2 ANQGSEA. The junction had 6 bases not matched to a gene; V was cut back by 4 bases and J by 5 bases. CDR3 length: 14 residues.

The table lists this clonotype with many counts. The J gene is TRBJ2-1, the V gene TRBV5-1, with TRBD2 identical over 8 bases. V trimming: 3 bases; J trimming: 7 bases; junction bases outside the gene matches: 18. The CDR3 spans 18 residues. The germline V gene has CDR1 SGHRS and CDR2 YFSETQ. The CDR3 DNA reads TGCGCCAGCAGCTATTGGCATGGACCGGGACTAGGCATAAATGAGCAGTTCTTC. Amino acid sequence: CASSYWHGPGLGINEQFF. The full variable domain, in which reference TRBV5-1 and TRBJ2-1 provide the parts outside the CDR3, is KAGVTQTPRYLIKTRGQQVTLSCSPISGHRSVSWYQQTPGQGLQFLFEYFSETQRNKGNFPGRFSGRQFSNSRSEMNVSTLELGDSALYLCASSYWHGPGLGINEQFFGPGTRLTVL.

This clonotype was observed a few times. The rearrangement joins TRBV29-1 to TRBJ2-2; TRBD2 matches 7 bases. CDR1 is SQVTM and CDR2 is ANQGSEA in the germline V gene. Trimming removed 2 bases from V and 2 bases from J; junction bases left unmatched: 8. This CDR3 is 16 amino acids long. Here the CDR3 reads CSVEFASGLNTGELFF. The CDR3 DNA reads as TGCAGCGTTGAATTTGCTAGCGGCCTTAACACCGGGGAGCTGTTTTTT.

The CDR3 DNA follows: TGTGCCATCAGCCCCCGGGGAGAGACCCAGTACTTC. Translation: CAISPRGETQYF. V gene TRBV10-3 combines with J gene TRBJ2-5, with D possibly matching TRBD2 (5 bases). In germline, CDR1 is ENHRY, CDR2 SYGVKD. The CDR3 runs 12 residues. Trimming stripped 6 bases from V and 4 bases from J, with 9 bases between.

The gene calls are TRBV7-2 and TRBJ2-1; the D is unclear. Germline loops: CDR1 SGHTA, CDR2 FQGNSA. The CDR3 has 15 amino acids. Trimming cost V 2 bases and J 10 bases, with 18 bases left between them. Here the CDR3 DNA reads TGTGCCAGCAGCTTATTTTTGGACCCAGTGTTCGAGCAGTTCTTC. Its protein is CASSLFLDPVFEQFF.

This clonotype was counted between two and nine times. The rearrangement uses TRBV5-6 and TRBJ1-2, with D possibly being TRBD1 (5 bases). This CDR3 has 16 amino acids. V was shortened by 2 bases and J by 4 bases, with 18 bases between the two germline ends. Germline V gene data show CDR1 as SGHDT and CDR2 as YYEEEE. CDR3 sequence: CASSFEAGSRSYGYTF. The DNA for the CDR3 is TGTGCCAGCAGCTTCGAAGCAGGGTCTAGATCCTATGGCTACACCTTC.

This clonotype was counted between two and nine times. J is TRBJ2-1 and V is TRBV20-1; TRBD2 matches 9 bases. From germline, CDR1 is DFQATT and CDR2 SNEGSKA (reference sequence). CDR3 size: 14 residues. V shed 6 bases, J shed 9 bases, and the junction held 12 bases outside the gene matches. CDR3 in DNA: TGCAGTGCATCAAGGACTAGCGAGTTGGGTGAGCAGTTCTTC. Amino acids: CSASRTSELGEQFF.

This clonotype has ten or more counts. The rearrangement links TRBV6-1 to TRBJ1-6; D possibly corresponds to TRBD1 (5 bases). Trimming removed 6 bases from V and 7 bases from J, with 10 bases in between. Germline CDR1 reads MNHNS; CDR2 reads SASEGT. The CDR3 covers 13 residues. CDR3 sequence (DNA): TGTGCCAGCAGGGACACGGGCAATTCACCCCTCCACTTT. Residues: CASRDTGNSPLHF.

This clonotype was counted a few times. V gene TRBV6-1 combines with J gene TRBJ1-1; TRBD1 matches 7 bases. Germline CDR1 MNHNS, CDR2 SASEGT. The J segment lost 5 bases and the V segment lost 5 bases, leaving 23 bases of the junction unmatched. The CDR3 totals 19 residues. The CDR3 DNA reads TGTGCCAGCAGTCCTCTTTACACAGGGGCAAACCGAGGCGGTACTGAAGCTTTCTTT. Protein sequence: CASSPLYTGANRGGTEAFF.

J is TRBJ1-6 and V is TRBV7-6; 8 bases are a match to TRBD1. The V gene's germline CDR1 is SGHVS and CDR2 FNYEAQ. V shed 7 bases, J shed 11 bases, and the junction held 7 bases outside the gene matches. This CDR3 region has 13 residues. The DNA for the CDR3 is TGTGCCAGCATGGACAGGGTAGGAGCACCCCTCCACTTT. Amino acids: CASMDRVGAPLHF.

CDR3 coding DNA: TGCAGTGCTATCAGCGGGAGCTCCTACGAGCAGTACTTC. Amino acid sequence: CSAISGSSYEQYF. The chain uses TRBV20-1 and TRBJ2-7; 8 bases are a match to TRBD2. The CDR3 sequence is 13 residues long. V gave up 4 bases and J gave up 0 bases; unmatched junction bases: 2. The V gene's germline CDR1 is DFQATT and CDR2 SNEGSKA (reference sequence).

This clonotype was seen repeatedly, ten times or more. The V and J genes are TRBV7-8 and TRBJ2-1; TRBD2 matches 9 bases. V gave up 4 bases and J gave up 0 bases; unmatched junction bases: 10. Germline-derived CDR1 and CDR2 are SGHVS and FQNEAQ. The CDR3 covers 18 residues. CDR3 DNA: TGTGCCAGCAGCTCATCTGGGACTAGCCTGAGCTCCTACAATGAGCAGTTCTTC. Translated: CASSSSGTSLSSYNEQFF.

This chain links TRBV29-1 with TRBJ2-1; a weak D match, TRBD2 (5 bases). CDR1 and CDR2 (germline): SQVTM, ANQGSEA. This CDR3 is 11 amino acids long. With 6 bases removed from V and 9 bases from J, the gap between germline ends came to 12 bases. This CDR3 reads CSVVPRGEQFF. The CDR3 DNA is TGCAGCGTCGTCCCTCGGGGTGAGCAGTTCTTC.

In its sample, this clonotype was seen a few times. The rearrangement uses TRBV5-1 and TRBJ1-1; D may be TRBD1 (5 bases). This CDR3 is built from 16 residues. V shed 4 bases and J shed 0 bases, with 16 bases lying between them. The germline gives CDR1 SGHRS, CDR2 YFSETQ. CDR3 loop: CASSPPDSYMNTEAFF. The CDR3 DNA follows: TGCGCCAGCAGCCCACCAGACAGCTACATGAACACTGAAGCTTTCTTT.

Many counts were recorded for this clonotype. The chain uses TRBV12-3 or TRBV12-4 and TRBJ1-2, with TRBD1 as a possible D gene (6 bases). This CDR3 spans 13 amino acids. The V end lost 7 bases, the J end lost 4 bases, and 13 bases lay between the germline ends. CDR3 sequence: CASTGQNLYGYTF. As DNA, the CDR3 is TGTGCCAGCACCGGACAGAACCTCTATGGCTACACCTTC.

Here the CDR3 reads CASSRGDRRGEQFF. CDR3 bases: TGTGCCAGCAGCAGGGGGGACCGACGTGGGGAGCAGTTCTTC. The chain has TRBV13 and TRBJ2-1, with D tentatively TRBD1 or TRBD2 (6 bases each). V was cut by 5 bases and J by 10 bases, with 18 bases left in between. There are 14 residues in the CDR3. In germline, CDR1 is PRHDT, CDR2 FYEKMQ (reference sequence).

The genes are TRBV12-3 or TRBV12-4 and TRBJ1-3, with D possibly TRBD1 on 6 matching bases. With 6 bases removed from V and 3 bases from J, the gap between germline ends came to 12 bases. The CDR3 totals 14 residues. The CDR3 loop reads CASRKQGNGNTIYF. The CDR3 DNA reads TGTGCCAGCAGGAAACAGGGAAATGGAAACACCATATATTTT.

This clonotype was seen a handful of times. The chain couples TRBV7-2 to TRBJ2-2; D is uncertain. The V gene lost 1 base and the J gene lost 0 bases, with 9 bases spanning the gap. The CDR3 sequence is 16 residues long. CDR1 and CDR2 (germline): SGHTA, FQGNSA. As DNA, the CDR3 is TGTGCCAGCAGCTTAGTCGCGGCTCCGAACACCGGGGAGCTGTTTTTT. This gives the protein CASSLVAAPNTGELFF.

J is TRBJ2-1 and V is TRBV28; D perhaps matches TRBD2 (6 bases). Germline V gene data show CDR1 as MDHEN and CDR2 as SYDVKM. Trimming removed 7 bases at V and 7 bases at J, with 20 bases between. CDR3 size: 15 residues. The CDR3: CASKLGASRGNEQFF. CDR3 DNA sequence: TGTGCCAGCAAACTAGGGGCCTCCCGGGGGAATGAGCAGTTCTTC.

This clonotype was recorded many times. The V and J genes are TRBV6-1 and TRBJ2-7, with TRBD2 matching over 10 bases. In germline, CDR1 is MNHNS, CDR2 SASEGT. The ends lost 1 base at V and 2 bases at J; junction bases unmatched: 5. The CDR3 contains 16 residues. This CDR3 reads CASSEGPSGGPYEQYV. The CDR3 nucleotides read TGTGCCAGCAGTGAAGGCCCTAGCGGGGGCCCCTACGAGCAGTACGTC.

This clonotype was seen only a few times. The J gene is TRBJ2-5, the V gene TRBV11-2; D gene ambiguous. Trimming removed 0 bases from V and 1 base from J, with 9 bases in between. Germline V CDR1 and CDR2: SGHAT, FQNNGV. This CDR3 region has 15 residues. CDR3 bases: TGTGCCAGCAGCTTAGAGTTGTCAGCCCAAGAGACCCAGTACTTC. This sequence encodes CASSLELSAQETQYF. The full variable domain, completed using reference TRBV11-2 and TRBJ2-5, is EAGVAQSPRYKIIEKRQSVAFWCNPISGHATLYWYQQILGQGPKLLIQFQNNGVVDDSQLPKDRFSAERLKGVDSTLKIQPAKLEDSAVYLCASSLELSAQETQYFGPGTRLLVL.

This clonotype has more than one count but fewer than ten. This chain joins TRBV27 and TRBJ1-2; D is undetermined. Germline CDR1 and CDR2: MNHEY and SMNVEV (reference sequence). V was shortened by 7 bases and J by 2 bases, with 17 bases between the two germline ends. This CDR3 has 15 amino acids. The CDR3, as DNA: TGTGCCAGCACCCCTACGTCCGGACCCAACTATGGCTACACCTTC. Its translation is CASTPTSGPNYGYTF.

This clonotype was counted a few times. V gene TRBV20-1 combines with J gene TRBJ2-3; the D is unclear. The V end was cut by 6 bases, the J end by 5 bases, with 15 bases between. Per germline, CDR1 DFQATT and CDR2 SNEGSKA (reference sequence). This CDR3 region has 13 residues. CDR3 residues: CSALSQSQDTQYF. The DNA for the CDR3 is TGCAGTGCGCTGTCTCAGAGTCAAGATACGCAGTATTTT.

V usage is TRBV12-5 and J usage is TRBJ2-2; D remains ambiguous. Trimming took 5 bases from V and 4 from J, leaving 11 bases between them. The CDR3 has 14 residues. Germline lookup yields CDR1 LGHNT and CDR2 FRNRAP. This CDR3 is CASGPRTVTGELFF. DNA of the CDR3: TGTGCTAGTGGTCCAAGGACCGTCACCGGGGAGCTGTTTTTT.

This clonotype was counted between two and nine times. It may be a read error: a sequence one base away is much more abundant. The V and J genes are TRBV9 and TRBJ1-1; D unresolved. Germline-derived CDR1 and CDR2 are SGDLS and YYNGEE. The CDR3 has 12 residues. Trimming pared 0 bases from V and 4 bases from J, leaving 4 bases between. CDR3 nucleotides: TGTGCCAGCAGCGTAGAGGGCACTGAAGCTTTCTTT. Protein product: CASSVEGTEAFF.

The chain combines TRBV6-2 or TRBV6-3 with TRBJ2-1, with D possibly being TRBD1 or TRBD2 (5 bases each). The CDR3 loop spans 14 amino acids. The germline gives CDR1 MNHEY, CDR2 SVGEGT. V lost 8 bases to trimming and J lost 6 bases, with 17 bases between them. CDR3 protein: CASPPGGTSNEQFF. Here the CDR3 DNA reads TGTGCCAGCCCCCCCGGTGGGACCTCCAATGAGCAGTTCTTC.

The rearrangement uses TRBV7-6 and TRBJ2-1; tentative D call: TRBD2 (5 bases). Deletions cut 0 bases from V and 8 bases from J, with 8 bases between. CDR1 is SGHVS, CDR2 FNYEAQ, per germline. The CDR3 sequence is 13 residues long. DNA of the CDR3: TGTGCCAGCAGCTTAGCGATCGGGGATGAGCAGTTCTTC. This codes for CASSLAIGDEQFF.

The CDR3 sequence is CASSQASIGTSGSDTQYF. CDR3 bases: TGCGCCAGCAGCCAAGCAAGTATCGGGACTAGCGGGTCGGATACGCAGTATTTT. The chain joins TRBV4-1 to TRBJ2-3; 12 bases fit TRBD2. V lost 1 base to trimming and J lost 6 bases; unmatched junction nucleotides: 11. Germline CDR1 is MGHRA and CDR2 is YSYEKL. The CDR3 is 18 amino acids.

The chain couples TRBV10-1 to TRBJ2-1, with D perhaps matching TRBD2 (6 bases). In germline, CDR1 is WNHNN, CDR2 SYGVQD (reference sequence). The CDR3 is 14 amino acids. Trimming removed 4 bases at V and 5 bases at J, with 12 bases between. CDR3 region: CASSGGTGNNEQFF. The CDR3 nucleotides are TGCGCCAGCAGTGGCGGGACCGGGAACAATGAGCAGTTCTTC.